Listed here are 18 T cell receptor beta chains from one sample, sequenced in a study of cytomegalovirus exposure and HLA in healthy donors. Assay used: immunoSEQ multiplex PCR; TCRdb lists only in-frame clones, some missing. The sample has approximately 98,000 clones, approximately 96% seen once. The material sequenced was PBMCs. These receptors all stem from a woman aged 18-29 years in good health and CMV-seronegative.

This chain connects TRBV6-6 to TRBJ1-5; TRBD1 agrees at 8 bases. V trimming: 2 bases; J trimming: 7 bases; junction bases outside the gene matches: 7. CDR3 size: 15 residues. CDR1 and CDR2 from the germline V gene are MNHNY and SVGAGI (reference sequence). The CDR3 here is CASSYARGQGQPQHF. CDR3 in DNA: TGTGCCAGCAGTTACGCCAGGGGGCAGGGGCAGCCCCAGCATTTT.

The chain recombines TRBV21-1 with TRBJ2-5; the D call in the table, TRBD2, was not verified against the DNA. TRBV21-1 is tagged as a pseudogene. The CDR3 runs 16 residues. The CDR3 spells CASSKLGLPSQETQYF. The CDR3 DNA reads TGTGCCAGCAGCAAACTGGGACTACCCTCCCAAGAGACCCAGTACTTC.

The chain uses TRBV6-4 and TRBJ2-3; TRBD2 aligns across 8 bases. The germline V gene encodes CDR1 MRHNA and CDR2 SNTAGT. CDR3 size: 14 residues. Losses at the gene ends were 3 bases for V and 2 bases for J; bases not matched to a gene: 1. The CDR3 spells CASSERGATDTQYF. The CDR3 nucleotides are TGTGCCAGCAGTGAGCGGGGGGCCACAGATACGCAGTATTTT.

The V call is TRBV5-1, the J call TRBJ2-1; a possible D gene is TRBD2 (6 bases). This CDR3 spans 13 amino acids. With 4 bases removed from V and 5 bases from J, the gap between germline ends came to 10 bases. Looked up from germline, CDR1 is SGHRS and CDR2 is YFSETQ. The CDR3, as DNA: TGCGCCAGCAGCCCGGGACTGAACAATGAGCAGTTCTTC. As protein: CASSPGLNNEQFF.

The chain links TRBV7-6 to TRBJ1-6; D is unresolved. Trimming removed 0 bases at V and 6 bases at J, with 6 bases between. This CDR3 spans 14 amino acids. Germline V gene lookup returns CDR1 SGHVS and CDR2 FNYEAQ. The CDR3 nucleotides are TGTGCCAGCAGCTTAGCTCCATCTAATTCACCCCTCCACTTT. Its translation: CASSLAPSNSPLHF.

V gene TRBV6-6 combines with J gene TRBJ2-7; TRBD1 matches at 9 bases. Germline V gene lookup returns CDR1 MNHNY and CDR2 SVGAGI (reference sequence). V was clipped by 5 bases and J by 2 bases; unmatched bases: 4. This CDR3 comprises 14 residues. Here the CDR3 DNA reads TGTGCCAGCAGTCGACGACAGGGGGCCTACGAGCAGTACTTC. Translating it yields CASSRRQGAYEQYF.

The chain is built from TRBV19 and TRBJ2-7; D is unresolved. The CDR3 contains 15 residues. The germline V and J ends were trimmed by 6 bases and 3 bases, with 18 bases remaining between them. Germline CDR1 and CDR2: LNHDA and SQIVND (reference sequence). DNA for the CDR3: TGTGCCAGTAGATATTCCGCCTTGGGCTACTACGAGCAGTACTTC. It is translated as CASRYSALGYYEQYF.

The chain is built from TRBV4-1 and TRBJ2-7; 12 bases fit TRBD1. Looked up from germline, CDR1 is MGHRA and CDR2 is YSYEKL. The CDR3 extends over 16 amino acids. V shed 3 bases and J 4 bases; nucleotides not matched to a gene: 7. The CDR3 here is CASSQPGTGGRYEQYF. The CDR3, as DNA: TGCGCCAGCAGCCAGCCCGGGACAGGGGGCAGGTACGAGCAGTACTTC.

V gene TRBV30 combines with J gene TRBJ1-1; TRBD1 might be the D (5 bases). The CDR3 consists of 16 residues. V lost 1 base, J lost 1 base, and 16 bases lay in between. Germline CDR1 GTSNPN, CDR2 SVGIG (reference sequence). CDR3 sequence: CAWSDHLGTPNTEAFF. The CDR3 DNA reads as TGTGCCTGGAGTGACCACTTGGGGACTCCGAACACTGAAGCTTTCTTT.

V is TRBV14 and J is TRBJ2-7, with 7 nucleotides matching TRBD2. Trimming removed 0 bases from V and 5 bases from J; junction bases left unmatched: 7. Germline assignment: CDR1 SGHDN and CDR2 FVKESK. This CDR3 spans 15 amino acids. In DNA, the CDR3 is TGTGCCAGCAGCCAAGACAGACTAGCCGTACACGAGCAGTACTTC. Its protein product is CASSQDRLAVHEQYF.

The J gene is TRBJ2-7, the V gene TRBV27; 9 nucleotides match TRBD1. This CDR3 is 16 amino acids long. With V trimmed by 5 bases and J by 0 bases, 8 bases remained unmatched. Germline values: CDR1 MNHEY, CDR2 SMNVEV (reference sequence). CDR3 nucleotide sequence: TGTGCCAGCAGTCCCCAGGGGACAGGGCTCTCCTACGAGCAGTACTTC. Protein product: CASSPQGTGLSYEQYF.

This chain links TRBV7-2 with TRBJ1-2; 7 nucleotides line up with TRBD1. V lost 0 bases, J lost 2 bases, and 3 bases stayed unmatched. The V gene's germline CDR1 is SGHTA and CDR2 FQGNSA. This CDR3 has 15 residues. Written as DNA, the CDR3 is TGTGCCAGCAGCTTAGCCCGGACAGGCAACTATGGCTACACCTTC. Residues: CASSLARTGNYGYTF.

Notes on this clone: Different DNA sequences within this sample yield the same CDR3. The chain joins TRBV18 to TRBJ1-3; maybe TRBD1 (5 bases). V gave up 8 bases and J gave up 1 base, with 9 bases separating them. This CDR3 region has 13 residues. The germline gives CDR1 KGHSH, CDR2 LQKENI. In nucleotides, the CDR3 is TGTGCCAGCAGCCAGGGATCTGGAAACACCATATATTTT. Translating it yields CASSQGSGNTIYF.

The V gene is TRBV7-2, the J gene TRBJ1-1; TRBD1 matches 8 bases. This CDR3 is built from 13 residues. The V gene's germline CDR1 is SGHTA and CDR2 FQGNSA. V shed 4 bases and J 7 bases; nucleotides not matched to a gene: 5. As DNA, the CDR3 is TGTGCCAGCAGCTCCTCAGGGGGCCGTGAAGCTTTCTTT. The encoded protein is CASSSSGGREAFF.

The chain combines TRBV6-1 with TRBJ2-3; no clear D. The germline V gene encodes CDR1 MNHNS and CDR2 SASEGT. The length of the CDR3 is 18 residues. The V and J ends lost 0 bases and 6 bases respectively, with 22 bases between them. The CDR3 nucleotides are TGTGCCAGCAGTGAAGCGTCAACCCTCATATCCCCCCGGGATACGCAGTATTTT. Protein sequence: CASSEASTLISPRDTQYF.

The table lists this clone with a count of one. This rearrangement joins TRBV10-1 to TRBJ1-5; possible D gene TRBD1, 5 bases. CDR1 WNHNN and CDR2 SYGVQD come from the germline V gene (reference sequence). V was cut by 2 bases and J by 5 bases, with 16 bases left in between. The CDR3 is made up of 16 amino acids. The CDR3 sequence is CASSEARRGFDQPQHF. The CDR3 nucleotides read TGCGCCAGCAGTGAGGCTCGTCGGGGGTTCGATCAGCCCCAGCATTTT.

V usage is TRBV4-2 and J usage is TRBJ2-5, with 12 bases fitting TRBD2. The CDR3 contains 18 residues. With V trimmed by 0 bases and J by 5 bases, 10 bases remained unmatched. Germline V CDR1 and CDR2: LGHNA, YNFKEQ. CDR3 nucleotide sequence: TGTGCCAGCAGCCAAGATCCGTCTAGCGGGGGGGCCTTGGAGACCCAGTACTTC. Translation: CASSQDPSSGGALETQYF.

V usage is TRBV7-8 and J usage is TRBJ1-1, with D maybe TRBD1 (6 bases). CDR3 size: 14 residues. Per germline, CDR1 SGHVS and CDR2 FQNEAQ. V lost 4 bases and J lost 2, with 11 bases in between. CDR3 loop: CASSSSTGNTEAFF. For the CDR3, the DNA is TGTGCCAGCAGCTCCTCGACAGGAAACACTGAAGCTTTCTTT.